These 26 T cell receptor beta chains share one sample of origin, sequenced in a study of blood T cell repertoires in COVID-19. Data came from immunoSEQ multiplex PCR; TCRdb stores just in-frame clones and leaves some out. This repertoire shows under 30,000 clones, about 90% found once; its top ten account for 2% to 2.5%. Input material: peripheral blood. The receptor set was obtained from a man aged 45-65 years with active COVID-19.

The rearrangement links TRBV10-3 to TRBJ2-7; TRBD1 matches at 9 bases. Germline V gene data show CDR1 as ENHRY and CDR2 as SYGVKD. This CDR3 region has 17 residues. V trimming: 5 bases; J trimming: 1 base; junction bases outside the gene matches: 12. CDR3 DNA: TGTGCCATCAGTAGCCAGGGTAGGGGGACAGGGTCCTACGAGCAGTACTTC. Translation: CAISSQGRGTGSYEQYF.

The genes are TRBV12-3 or TRBV12-4 and TRBJ2-7; a weak D match, TRBD1 (5 bases). V lost 6 bases, J lost 11 bases, and 17 bases lay in between. CDR3 size: 12 residues. The CDR3 DNA is TGTGCCAGCAGGTCACAGGACGGACCAGAGTACTTC. Residues: CASRSQDGPEYF.

This chain connects TRBV30 to TRBJ2-1, with TRBD2 identical over 8 bases. The germline CDR1 and CDR2 sequences are GTSNPN and SVGIG (reference sequence). Losses at the gene ends were 3 bases for V and 5 bases for J; bases not matched to a gene: 12. The CDR3 length is 16 residues. The CDR3 DNA follows: TGTGCCTGGAGACCCTCCGGGCGGGGGGCCCACAATGAGCAGTTCTTC. Amino acid sequence: CAWRPSGRGAHNEQFF.

The chain uses TRBV6-5 and TRBJ2-7; 14 bases are a match to TRBD2. This CDR3 region has 14 residues. The germline V gene encodes CDR1 MNHEY and CDR2 SVGAGI. The J segment lost 3 bases and the V segment lost 7 bases, leaving 2 bases of the junction unmatched. CDR3 coding DNA: TGTGCCAGCACCGGGACTAGCGGGAGCTACGAGCAGTACTTC. Translating gives CASTGTSGSYEQYF.

The chain links TRBV11-3 to TRBJ2-1; perhaps TRBD1 as D (5 bases). Trimming removed 2 bases at V and 8 bases at J, with 13 bases between. From germline, CDR1 is SGHNT and CDR2 YENEEA. The CDR3 loop spans 14 amino acids. The CDR3 spells CASSLQGSQDEQFF. The CDR3 DNA sequence: TGTGCCAGCAGCTTACAGGGAAGTCAGGATGAGCAGTTCTTC.

This rearrangement joins TRBV6-6 to TRBJ2-7, with a weak D call TRBD2 (6 bases). The CDR3 runs 15 residues. V lost 3 bases and J lost 0, with 12 bases in between. Germline V CDR1 and CDR2: MNHNY, SVGAGI (reference sequence). CDR3 nucleotides: TGTGCCAGCAGTTATCCGGGGGATAGCTCCTACGAGCAGTACTTC. The encoded protein is CASSYPGDSSYEQYF.

This clone showed up just once. The chain uses TRBV19 and TRBJ2-2; D might be TRBD2 (5 bases). Germline values: CDR1 LNHDA, CDR2 SQIVND (reference sequence). V lost 5 bases to trimming and J lost 9 bases, with 19 bases between them. The CDR3 has 15 residues. The CDR3 DNA reads TGTGCCAGTAGTGCGGACCGGGAAGGCCTGTGGGAGCTGTTTTTT. This translates into CASSADREGLWELFF.

V usage is TRBV15 and J usage is TRBJ2-5; no clear D gene. Trimming took off 0 bases at V and 4 bases at J, with 12 bases between the two ends. The CDR3 covers 15 residues. Germline V CDR1 and CDR2: LNHNV, YYDKDF (reference sequence). CDR3: CATSRDGPLRETQYF. Written as DNA, the CDR3 is TGTGCCACCAGCAGAGATGGCCCTCTTCGAGAGACCCAGTACTTC.

In its sample, this clone was seen once. The genes are TRBV20-1 and TRBJ1-4; possible D gene TRBD1, 5 bases. Germline V CDR1 and CDR2: DFQATT, SNEGSKA (reference sequence). This CDR3 is built from 11 residues. CDR3 loop: CGGRQIEKLFF. The CDR3 DNA reads TGCGGGGGGAGGCAGATTGAAAAACTGTTTTTT.

The gene calls are TRBV4-1 and TRBJ2-7, with 8 bases lining up with TRBD1. Germline V gives CDR1 MGHRA, CDR2 YSYEKL. V trimming: 4 bases; J trimming: 2 bases; junction bases outside the gene matches: 4. The CDR3 spans 14 residues. The CDR3 DNA sequence: TGCGCCAGCAGCCGTGGACAGGGAGCCTACGAGCAGTACTTC. Translation: CASSRGQGAYEQYF.

The gene calls are TRBV2 and TRBJ2-1; a possible D gene is TRBD2 (5 bases). This CDR3 is 15 amino acids long. The germline V gene encodes CDR1 SNHLY and CDR2 FYNNEI. Trimming left V 5 bases short and J 0 bases short, with 11 bases between. CDR3 protein: CASSSRASSYNEQFF. CDR3 nucleotide sequence: TGTGCCAGCAGTTCGCGGGCCAGCTCCTACAATGAGCAGTTCTTC.

There are a few counts of this clone. The chain carries TRBV5-6 and TRBJ2-7; D might be TRBD2 (5 bases). The CDR3 runs to 12 residues. Trimming pared 2 bases from V and 6 bases from J, leaving 9 bases between. The V gene's germline CDR1 is SGHDT and CDR2 YYEEEE. The DNA of the CDR3 is TGTGCCAGCAGCTTCAGCAGCGGCGAGCAGTACTTC. Its translation: CASSFSSGEQYF. Combining the CDR3 with reference TRBV5-6 and TRBJ2-7 gives the whole variable domain DAGVTQSPTHLIKTRGQQVTLRCSPKSGHDTVSWYQQALGQGPQFIFQYYEEEERQRGNFPDRFSGHQFPNYSSELNVNALLLGDSALYLCASSFSSGEQYFGPGTRLTVT.

V and J are TRBV5-1 and TRBJ2-3, with 13 bases aligning to TRBD2. After removal of 0 bases from V and 4 bases from J, the junction contained 5 bases not matched to a gene. The CDR3 loop spans 17 amino acids. Per germline, CDR1 SGHRS and CDR2 YFSETQ. In DNA form, the CDR3 reads TGCGCCAGCAGCTTGGGGACTAGCGGGAGTGGGGCAGATACGCAGTATTTT. It specifies CASSLGTSGSGADTQYF.

This rearrangement joins TRBV4-2 to TRBJ2-7; no clear D. The CDR3 loop spans 16 amino acids. Germline V gene sequence: CDR1 LGHNA, CDR2 YNFKEQ. Trimming shortened V by 1 base and J by 7 bases, and 20 bases separated the two germline ends. The CDR3 DNA follows: TGTGCCAGCAGCCAAGGGTTTCCGGTTGGCTCGGGTGAGCAGTACTTC. Its translation is CASSQGFPVGSGEQYF.

The chain uses TRBV19 and TRBJ2-1; 7 bases fit TRBD2. The CDR3 is 16 residues long. J lost 3 bases, V lost 5 bases, and 10 bases had no gene match. Germline loops: CDR1 LNHDA, CDR2 SQIVND (reference sequence). CDR3 loop: CASSGWGEGNYNEQFF. CDR3 nucleotide sequence: TGTGCCAGTAGTGGTTGGGGGGAGGGAAACTACAATGAGCAGTTCTTC. The full variable domain, in which reference TRBV19 and TRBJ2-1 provide the parts outside the CDR3, is DGGITQSPKYLFRKEGQNVTLSCEQNLNHDAMYWYRQDPGQGLRLIYYSQIVNDFQKGDIAEGYSVSREKKESFPLTVTSAQKNPTAFYLCASSGWGEGNYNEQFFGPGTRLTVL.

The rearrangement uses TRBV10-3 and TRBJ1-1; D is possibly TRBD1 (5 bases). The CDR3 length is 15 residues. Per the germline V gene, CDR1 is ENHRY and CDR2 is SYGVKD. V lost 0 bases and J 1 base, leaving 9 bases between the germline ends. Here the CDR3 DNA reads TGTGCCATCAGTGAGTCGAGTGACAGGAACACTGAAGCTTTCTTT. Its translation is CAISESSDRNTEAFF.

V and J are TRBV12-3 or TRBV12-4 and TRBJ2-7, with D perhaps matching TRBD1 (6 bases). The CDR3 has 12 amino acids. The V gene lost 6 bases and the J gene lost 4 bases, with 10 bases spanning the gap. As DNA, the CDR3 is TGTGCCAGCAGCTATACAGGGTACGAGCAGTACTTC. It codes for CASSYTGYEQYF.

This chain joins TRBV18 and TRBJ1-4, with D maybe TRBD1 (5 bases). The V end lost 2 bases, the J end lost 7 bases, and 11 bases lay between the germline ends. Germline V gene sequence: CDR1 KGHSH, CDR2 LQKENI. The CDR3 runs to 14 residues. Written as DNA, the CDR3 is TGTGCCAGCTCACCATCGGACACTCGTGAAAAACTGTTTTTT. Translating it yields CASSPSDTREKLFF.

V usage is TRBV2 and J usage is TRBJ2-1; 7 bases agree with TRBD1. CDR3 size: 11 residues. With V trimmed by 7 bases and J by 9 bases, 3 bases remained unmatched. CDR1 SNHLY and CDR2 FYNNEI come from the germline V gene. Here the CDR3 DNA reads TGTGCCAGCACATGGACAGGTGAGCAGTTCTTC. Protein sequence: CASTWTGEQFF.

The V gene is TRBV5-1, the J gene TRBJ2-7; 9 positions match TRBD1. The CDR3 length is 13 residues. CDR1 SGHRS and CDR2 YFSETQ come from the germline V gene. V trimming: 6 bases; J trimming: 2 bases; junction bases outside the gene matches: 3. The CDR3 spells CASTGQGTYEQYF. The CDR3 coding sequence is TGCGCCAGCACGGGACAGGGAACCTACGAGCAGTACTTC.

The chain combines TRBV6-1 with TRBJ1-2; 7 nucleotides match TRBD1. V was clipped by 2 bases and J by 6 bases; unmatched bases: 12. Germline V CDR1 and CDR2: MNHNS, SASEGT. This CDR3 spans 16 amino acids. In DNA, the CDR3 is TGTGCCAGCAGTGAACAGGCCTCGACAGGGAAGAATGGCTACACCTTC. Amino acids: CASSEQASTGKNGYTF.

This chain connects TRBV6-6 to TRBJ1-2, with TRBD1 matching over 9 bases. The CDR3 extends over 15 amino acids. Germline lookup yields CDR1 MNHNY and CDR2 SVGAGI (reference sequence). The V segment lost 4 bases and the J segment 8 bases; nucleotides outside the gene matches: 11. The CDR3 protein is CASSSAAGTGRGYTF. The CDR3 DNA follows: TGTGCCAGCAGTTCCGCGGCCGGGACAGGGCGAGGCTACACCTTC.

This chain links TRBV7-9 with TRBJ2-7, with D perhaps TRBD2 (5 bases). CDR3 length: 15 residues. Trimming cost V 5 bases and J 2 bases, with 16 bases left between them. Germline CDR1 reads SEHNR; CDR2 reads FQNEAQ (reference sequence). CDR3 sequence reads: CASSPATGVPYEQYF. CDR3 bases: TGTGCCAGCAGCCCAGCAACCGGGGTTCCCTACGAGCAGTACTTC.

The gene calls are TRBV10-2 and TRBJ2-7; TRBD1 might be the D (6 bases). The CDR3 is made up of 13 amino acids. Germline V CDR1 and CDR2: WSHSY, SAAADI. V dropped 6 bases and J dropped 2 bases, with 11 bases sitting between them. The CDR3 spells CASSPTGTYEQYF. The CDR3 region has the DNA TGCGCCAGCAGCCCGACAGGTACCTACGAGCAGTACTTC.

The V call is TRBV5-4, the J call TRBJ2-1; 16 positions match TRBD2. The V gene end was trimmed by 4 bases and the J gene end by 9 bases; junction bases not matched to a gene: 7. Germline-derived CDR1 and CDR2 are SGHNT and YYREEE (reference sequence). This CDR3 contains 16 residues. CDR3 in amino acids: CASSLGLAGGPGEQFF. DNA of the CDR3: TGTGCCAGCAGCCTGGGACTAGCGGGAGGGCCAGGTGAGCAGTTCTTC.

V usage is TRBV5-1 and J usage is TRBJ2-5; possibly TRBD2 for D (6 bases). This CDR3 contains 14 residues. The germline gives CDR1 SGHRS, CDR2 YFSETQ. The V end was cut by 4 bases, the J end by 1 base, with 11 bases between. This chain's CDR3 is CASSKGLFQETQYF. CDR3 sequence (DNA): TGCGCCAGCAGCAAGGGACTTTTCCAAGAGACCCAGTACTTC.